The clone carrying this T cell receptor (beta chain) has a single count. The table came from immunoSEQ multiplex PCR; TCRdb's copy has only in-frame clones and leaves some out. The table lists about 17,000 clones, around 80% of them singletons. These data are taken from a study of blood T cell repertoires in COVID-19. As for the study in general: Samples representing acute and convalescent COVID-19 were sourced from the United States, Italy and Spain. PBMCs, B-cell-depleted T cells, or T cells were the source of the cDNA or gDNA that made up the material.

The CDR3 totals 13 residues. Germline-derived CDR1 and CDR2 are SNHLY and FYNNEI. The V and J ends lost 3 bases and 8 bases respectively, with 10 bases between them. The TCR sequence derives from a man between 60 and 75 years old with acute or convalescent COVID-19. The chain couples TRBV2 to TRBJ1-4; weak D call: TRBD1 (5 bases). The sample was peripheral blood. CDR3 sequence: CASSEVRQEKLFF. Written as DNA, the CDR3 is TGTGCCAGCAGTGAGGTCCGACAGGAAAAACTGTTTTTT.